The source of this T cell receptor (beta chain) is a study of control samples from healthy donors and cancer patients (dated by TCRdb to 2020 to 2022). Receptor amplification or capture employed the immunoSEQ multiplex PCR assay. What TCRdb holds here is the immuneACCESS table cut down to in-frame rearrangements. Part of the clones is not present; checked against another copy, under half of the missing clones reflect an unresolved V gene, and the others are unexplained. Within this sample are tens of thousands of clones, with around 97% of them counted one time only. Jointly, the top ten make up about 2% of the sample. Of note for this clone: Its antigen specificity is not known. Base qualities are not provided; no much larger clone lies one nucleotide away.

The germline V gene encodes CDR1 LNHDA and CDR2 SQIVND (reference sequence). Relative to germline, V is missing 3 bases and J is missing 5 bases, with 9 bases of the junction outside any gene match. Counted from cysteine to phenylalanine, this CDR3 has 15 amino acids. The only DNA kept is the CDR3, 45 bases in frame from the first base. The sample comprised blood. This receptor chain uses TRBV19 and TRBJ2-7, with TRBD2 matching 8 junction bases. The receptor was isolated from a woman aged 25 to 45 in good health. CDR3 region: CASSISGRIFDEQYF. The DNA sequence is as follows: TGTGCCAGTAGTATCAGCGGGAGAATATTCGACGAGCAGTACTTC. Here the CDR3 is joined to the reference TRBV19 and TRBJ2-7 genes, and the full variable domain is: DGGITQSPKYLFRKEGQNVTLSCEQNLNHDAMYWYRQDPGQGLRLIYYSQIVNDFQKGDIAEGYSVSREKKESFPLTVTSAQKNPTAFYLCASSISGRIFDEQYFGPGTRLTVT.